This TCR beta chain appears in the sequencing data of a study of T cells in Graves' hyperthyroidism and ophthalmopathy. The germline CDR1 and CDR2 sequences are KGHDR and SFDVKD. The ends were cut back, 3 bases at V and 2 bases at J, with 15 bases in the middle. There are 16 residues in the CDR3. Uncontrolled infection, other autoimmune disease, pregnancy or lactation led to exclusion. Authors of the study amplified TCR beta CDR3 regions from RNA transcripts. TCR CDR3 regions were first amplified by RT-PCR with HTBI primers. MiXCR, applied by TCRdb to the multiplex PCR reads, yields one record per CDR3 protein. The repertoire holds around 440,000 distinct CDR3 sequences, with roughly 14% as singletons.

This clonotype originated in a woman aged 18-29 years with Graves' hyperthyroidism. The chain recombines TRBV24-1 with TRBJ1-2; the D gene is possibly TRBD1 (5 bases). The sample comprised blood. Here the CDR3 DNA reads TGTGCCACCAGTGATCCCCGGTCGGGGGACAACTATGGCTACACCTTC. Translated: CATSDPRSGDNYGYTF.